This TCR beta chain was captured in a study of T cells in narcolepsy. Study in general: Donors had narcolepsy type 1 or type 2, or were healthy controls. Findings and limits, study-wide: Autoreactive HCRT-specific and TRIB2-specific clonotypes were marked in same-patient CSF-versus-blood CD4+ comparisons. Autoreactive clonotypes reportedly recurred in blood of same and different patients, not controls. Autoreactive clone sequences were missing from some blood memory CD4+ repertoires.

CDR3 length: 15 amino acids. On this clone itself: The antigen is unknown.

Generated by immunoSEQ multiplex PCR, the TCRdb table keeps only in-frame clones and is missing some. Of about 30,000 clones in the sample, around 82% were seen once. Sequencing input: CD45RA- memory CD4+ T cells from PBMCs. The TCR sequence derives from a human donor with narcolepsy. The rearrangement joins TRBV21-1 to TRBJ2-7; the table assigns TRBD2, which was not confirmed against the DNA. TRBV21-1 is marked as a pseudogene. DNA for the CDR3: TGTGCCAGCAGCCCGACTCGGGGTAAATCCTACGAGCAGTACTTC. This translates into CASSPTRGKSYEQYF.